The rows below give T cell receptor beta chains drawn from one sample of a study of T-cell memory formation after mild COVID-19. TCRdb fed the 5' RACE reads into MiXCR, producing one record per CDR3 protein. This sample has 250,000 to 350,000 distinct CDR3 sequences, with 15% to 20% found just once. Specimen: PBMCs or a T cell subset sorted from them (not recorded which). The receptors shown here come from a man aged 18 to 29 who had mild COVID-19 (a few samples of this study predate the infection). Cell type and time point are not known. The CDR3 runs from the conserved cysteine through the conserved F or W. The D gene is left open where the match is weak. Size is omitted from some rows. Given values are once, few, many or a class for expanded clones.

V: TRBV4-2
J: TRBJ1-5
D: TRBD1
size: few
CDR3: CASSQDRDRGDSNQPQHF
DNA: TGTGCCAGCAGCCAAGACCGGGACAGGGGGGACAGCAATCAGCCCCAGCATTTT

V: TRBV5-1
J: TRBJ2-1
D: -
size: many
CDR3: CASSLAGTSSYNEQFF
DNA: TGCGCCAGCAGCCTGGCTGGGACTTCCTCCTACAATGAGCAGTTCTTC

V: TRBV6-5
J: TRBJ1-2
D: -
size: many
CDR3: CASSSDSPTRGYTF
DNA: TGTGCCAGCAGTTCCGACTCGCCCACGAGGGGCTACACCTTC

V: TRBV6-5
J: TRBJ1-6
D: TRBD1
size: -
CDR3: CASRPGQGGPYNSPLHF
DNA: TGTGCCAGCAGACCGGGACAGGGAGGCCCCTATAATTCACCCCTCCACTTT

V: TRBV20-1
J: TRBJ1-5
D: -
size: few
CDR3: CSAREGGNQPQHF
DNA: TGCAGTGCTAGAGAGGGGGGAAATCAGCCCCAGCATTTT

V: TRBV7-2
J: TRBJ2-1
D: -
size: -
CDR3: CASSLEMGSYNEQFF
DNA: TGTGCCAGCAGCTTAGAAATGGGCTCCTACAATGAGCAGTTCTTC

V: TRBV2
J: TRBJ2-7
D: -
size: once
CDR3: CDIQGLFSYEQYF
DNA: TGTGACATCCAGGGGCTATTCTCCTACGAGCAGTACTTC

V: TRBV5-4
J: TRBJ1-2
D: TRBD1
size: -
CDR3: CASRRTGGLQGYTF
DNA: TGTGCCAGCAGAAGGACAGGGGGGCTTCAGGGCTACACCTTC

V: TRBV6-5
J: TRBJ1-1
D: -
size: few
CDR3: CASSTVTFGAEAFF
DNA: TGTGCCAGCAGTACAGTTACGTTCGGGGCGGAAGCTTTCTTT

V: TRBV7-9
J: TRBJ1-2
D: -
size: few
CDR3: CASSKIGGYTF
DNA: TGTGCCAGCAGCAAAATAGGAGGCTACACCTTC

V: TRBV5-5
J: TRBJ2-2
D: TRBD1
size: -
CDR3: CASSLAGQGDNTGELFF
DNA: TGTGCCAGCAGCTTGGCGGGACAGGGCGATAACACCGGGGAGCTGTTTTTT

V: TRBV7-9
J: TRBJ2-3
D: -
size: -
CDR3: CASSLSVHSTDTQYF
DNA: TGTGCCAGCAGCTTAAGTGTCCACAGCACAGATACGCAGTATTTT

V: TRBV6-5
J: TRBJ2-3
D: TRBD2
size: -
CDR3: CASSYSPRGGRDTQYF
DNA: TGTGCCAGCAGTTACTCGCCGCGGGGGGGCAGGGATACGCAGTATTTT

V: TRBV20-1
J: TRBJ1-4
D: -
size: few
CDR3: CSARDHLSTNEKLFF
DNA: TGCAGTGCTAGAGATCATTTGTCCACTAATGAAAAACTGTTTTTT

V: TRBV6-5
J: TRBJ2-5
D: TRBD2
size: -
CDR3: CASSYGWEGETQYF
DNA: TGTGCCAGCAGTTACGGGTGGGAGGGCGAGACCCAGTACTTC